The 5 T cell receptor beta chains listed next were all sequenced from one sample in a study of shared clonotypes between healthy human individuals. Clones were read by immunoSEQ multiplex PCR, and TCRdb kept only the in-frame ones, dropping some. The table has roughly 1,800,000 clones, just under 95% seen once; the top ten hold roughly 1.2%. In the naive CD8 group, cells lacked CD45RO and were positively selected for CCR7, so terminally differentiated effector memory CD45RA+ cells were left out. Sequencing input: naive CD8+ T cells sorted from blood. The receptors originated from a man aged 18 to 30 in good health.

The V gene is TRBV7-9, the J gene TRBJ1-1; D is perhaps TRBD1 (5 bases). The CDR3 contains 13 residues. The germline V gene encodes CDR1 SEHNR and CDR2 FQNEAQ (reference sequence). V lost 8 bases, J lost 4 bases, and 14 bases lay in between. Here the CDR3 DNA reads TGTGCCAGCGGCTCGTCCAGGGCCACTGAAGCTTTCTTT. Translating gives CASGSSRATEAFF.

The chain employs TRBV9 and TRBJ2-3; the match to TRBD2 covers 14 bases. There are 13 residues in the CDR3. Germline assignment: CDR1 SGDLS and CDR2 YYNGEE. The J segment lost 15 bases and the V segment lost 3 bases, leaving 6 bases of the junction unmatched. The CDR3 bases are TGTGCCAGCAGCGCTGGGACTAGCGGGAGAAATTATTTT. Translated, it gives CASSAGTSGRNYF.

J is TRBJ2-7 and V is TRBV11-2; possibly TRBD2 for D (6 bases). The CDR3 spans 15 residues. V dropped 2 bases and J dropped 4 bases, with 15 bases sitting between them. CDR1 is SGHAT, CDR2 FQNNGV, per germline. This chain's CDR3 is CASSLIRDFLYEQYF. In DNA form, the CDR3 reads TGTGCCAGCAGCTTAATTAGGGACTTCTTATACGAGCAGTACTTC.

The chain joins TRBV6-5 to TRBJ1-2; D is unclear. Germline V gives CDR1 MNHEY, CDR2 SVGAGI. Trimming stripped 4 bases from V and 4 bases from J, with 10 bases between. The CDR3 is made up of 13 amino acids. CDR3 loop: CASSFQPAYGYTF. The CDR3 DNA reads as TGTGCCAGCAGTTTCCAGCCTGCCTATGGCTACACCTTC.

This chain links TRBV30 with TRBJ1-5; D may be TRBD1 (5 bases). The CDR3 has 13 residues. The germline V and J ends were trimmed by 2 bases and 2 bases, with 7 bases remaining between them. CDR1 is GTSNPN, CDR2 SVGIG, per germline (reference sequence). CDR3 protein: CAWSQGGNQPQHF. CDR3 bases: TGTGCCTGGAGTCAGGGTGGCAATCAGCCCCAGCATTTT. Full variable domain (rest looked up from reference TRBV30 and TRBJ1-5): SQTIHQWPATLVQPVGSPLSLECTVEGTSNPNLYWYRQAAGRGLQLLFYSVGIGQISSEVPQNLSASRPQDRQFILSSKKLLLSDSGFYLCAWSQGGNQPQHFGDGTRLSIL.